Following are 21 T cell receptor beta chains from one sample sequenced in a study of T cells expressing NK-cell markers. TCRdb reprocessed the 5' RACE reads and reports one entry per CDR3 protein, with no DNA. In total, the table holds under 500,000 distinct CDR3 sequences. Sequencing was performed on blood T cells: a sorted CD56 or NKG2C T cell subset, CD4+ or CD8+ T cells, or bulk PBMC T cells (not recorded which). Every receptor here comes from a woman between 18 and 69 years old in good health.

This chain joins TRBV4-3 and TRBJ1-2; as DNA is missing, the TRBD1 call by TCRdb cannot be tested. The CDR3 totals 13 residues. Germline V CDR1 and CDR2: LGHNA, YSLEER. CDR3 amino acids: CASQPGQGEGYTF.

The chain employs TRBV29-1 and TRBJ2-3; TCRdb's D gene call, TRBD1, goes unchecked for lack of DNA. The CDR3 extends over 12 amino acids. The germline V gene encodes CDR1 SQVTM and CDR2 ANQGSEA. The CDR3 spells CSEKQGADTQYF.

V is TRBV18 and J is TRBJ1-2; TCRdb picks TRBD1, but there is no DNA to check that call. From germline, CDR1 is KGHSH and CDR2 LQKENI. The CDR3 extends over 15 amino acids. CDR3 protein: CASSPRAEANYGYTF.

CDR3 loop: CASSLWDRDKNIQYF. V is TRBV12-3 or TRBV12-4 and J is TRBJ2-4; TCRdb outputs TRBD1, but without DNA this stays unchecked. The CDR3 sequence is 15 residues long.

This chain links TRBV29-1 with TRBJ2-1. The CDR3 has 13 amino acids. In germline, CDR1 is SQVTM, CDR2 ANQGSEA. The CDR3 loop is CSVEVRSSNEQFF.

This chain uses TRBV6-5 with TRBJ2-1. The length of the CDR3 is 16 residues. Germline values: CDR1 MNHEY, CDR2 SVGAGI. CDR3 residues: CASSYSYLSSYNEQFF.

The chain uses TRBV5-4 and TRBJ1-6; no DNA is available, so the TRBD1 call from TCRdb remains unchecked. Germline V gives CDR1 SGHNT, CDR2 YYREEE (reference sequence). The CDR3 length is 16 residues. The CDR3 sequence: CAMEEGANSYNSPLHF.

The rearrangement uses TRBV14 and TRBJ2-1; TCRdb picks TRBD1, but there is no DNA to check that call. CDR1 and CDR2 (germline): SGHDN, FVKESK. CDR3 length equals 16 residues. The CDR3: CASSYSFGQGYNEQFF.

The CDR3 region is CASSWQVTDTQYF. This sequence joins TRBV27 and TRBJ2-3. The CDR3 loop spans 13 amino acids. Germline V lookup: CDR1 MNHEY, CDR2 SMNVEV (reference sequence).

The rearrangement uses TRBV7-2 and TRBJ2-1; TCRdb's assignment of TRBD1 cannot be checked, as there is no DNA. The CDR3 extends over 16 amino acids. Germline CDR1 is SGHTA and CDR2 is FQGNSA. The CDR3 spells CASSSLTGGAKREQFF.

V is TRBV29-1 and J is TRBJ1-4; TCRdb selects TRBD1, and the lack of DNA leaves this call unchecked. From germline, CDR1 is SQVTM and CDR2 ANQGSEA. The CDR3 consists of 13 residues. The CDR3: CSAKQGAGEKLFF. The full variable domain, with the rest looked up from reference TRBV29-1 and TRBJ1-4, is SAVISQKPSRDICQRGTSLTIQCQVDSQVTMMFWYRQQPGQSLTLIATANQGSEATYESGFVIDKFPISRPNLTFSTLTVSNMSPEDSSIYLCSAKQGAGEKLFFGSGTQLSVL.

The J gene is TRBJ2-5, the V gene TRBV29-1; the D gene TCRdb calls, TRBD1, cannot be checked with no DNA. Germline V lookup: CDR1 SQVTM, CDR2 ANQGSEA. The length of the CDR3 is 13 residues. CDR3 protein: CSVEGQEQETQYF.

V usage is TRBV7-2 and J usage is TRBJ2-1; TCRdb picks TRBD2, but there is no DNA to check that call. Germline V gene data show CDR1 as SGHTA and CDR2 as FQGNSA. The CDR3 is made up of 14 amino acids. CDR3 in amino acids: CASSPGLFNNEQFF.

The rearrangement links TRBV27 to TRBJ1-6. Germline V CDR1 and CDR2: MNHEY, SMNVEV (reference sequence). The CDR3 is 12 amino acids. This CDR3 is CASSSLPSPLHF.

The chain links TRBV19 to TRBJ1-5; the TCRdb call, TRBD1, lacks DNA for checking. The germline V gene has CDR1 LNHDA and CDR2 SQIVND (reference sequence). The CDR3 has 12 amino acids. CDR3 sequence: CASSMGGQPQHF.

J is TRBJ1-1 and V is TRBV4-3; the TCRdb D gene call, TRBD1, has no DNA to confirm it. Germline lookup yields CDR1 LGHNA and CDR2 YSLEER. The CDR3 contains 15 residues. The CDR3 reads CASSRTDSLDTEAFF.

This chain links TRBV28 with TRBJ2-2; TCRdb names TRBD1, which stays unverified in the absence of DNA. The CDR3 contains 15 residues. Germline CDR1 MDHEN, CDR2 SYDVKM. CDR3: CASREGQTNTGELFF. Complete variable domain (other parts from reference TRBV28 and TRBJ2-2): DVKVTQSSRYLVKRTGEKVFLECVQDMDHENMFWYRQDPGLGLRLIYFSYDVKMKEKGDIPEGYSVSREKKERFSLILESASTNQTSMYLCASREGQTNTGELFFGEGSRLTVL.

The chain recombines TRBV29-1 with TRBJ2-7; without DNA, the TCRdb call of TRBD2 cannot be checked. Germline assignment: CDR1 SQVTM and CDR2 ANQGSEA. This CDR3 is 12 amino acids long. CDR3 region: CSVGAVEGEQYF.

The V and J genes are TRBV20-1 and TRBJ2-2; TCRdb indicates TRBD2, and absent DNA this call remains unverified. CDR3 size: 17 residues. Germline lookup yields CDR1 DFQATT and CDR2 SNEGSKA (reference sequence). The CDR3 reads CSATIPQAGANTGELFF.

V and J are TRBV7-9 and TRBJ2-7; TCRdb returns TRBD1, unconfirmable since there is no DNA. This CDR3 comprises 15 residues. Germline CDR1 and CDR2: SEHNR and FQNEAQ (reference sequence). The CDR3 sequence: CASSFLGTRGGEQYF.

This rearrangement joins TRBV13 to TRBJ2-1. The germline V gene encodes CDR1 PRHDT and CDR2 FYEKMQ (reference sequence). The CDR3 totals 13 residues. The chain's CDR3 is CASSLGQSNEQFF.